The 20 T cell receptor beta chains given below trace back to one sample, sequenced in a study of regulatory T cells in long-lasting Graves disease. Time point noted: persistent/refractory GD, antithyroid drugs over 5 years with positive TRAb. From PBMCs, RNA was extracted and then used to make the TCR library. Building the TCR beta libraries relied on iRepertoire HTBI primers, and CDR3 regions underwent Arm-PCR. TCRdb processed the multiplex PCR reads anew with MiXCR; each CDR3 protein has one entry. The sample lists roughly 450,000 distinct CDR3 sequences; 20% to 25% were seen once. The sample consisted of peripheral blood mononuclear cells (PBMCs), taken when the disease was refractory, from a patient treated with antithyroid drugs. These receptors originate from a female donor with Graves disease.

The chain has TRBV6-1 and TRBJ1-4; unclear D gene. The CDR3 contains 15 residues. Germline-derived CDR1 and CDR2 are MNHNS and SASEGT. The germline V and J ends were trimmed by 6 bases and 4 bases, with 15 bases remaining between them. DNA of the CDR3: TGTGCCAGCAGCTTAGCAGGAGGGATTAATGAAAAACTGTTTTTT. The encoded protein is CASSLAGGINEKLFF.

This sequence joins TRBV30 and TRBJ1-2, with D unresolved. The CDR3 length is 14 residues. V dropped 3 bases and J dropped 7 bases, with 18 bases sitting between them. Germline V gene sequence: CDR1 GTSNPN, CDR2 SVGIG (reference sequence). The CDR3 here is CAWSSSGVPRGYTF. CDR3 in DNA: TGTGCCTGGAGCTCAAGCGGGGTCCCGCGTGGCTACACCTTC. Full variable domain (missing parts from reference TRBV30 and TRBJ1-2): SQTIHQWPATLVQPVGSPLSLECTVEGTSNPNLYWYRQAAGRGLQLLFYSVGIGQISSEVPQNLSASRPQDRQFILSSKKLLLSDSGFYLCAWSSSGVPRGYTFGSGTRLTVV.

This clonotype has a count of ten or more. The chain couples TRBV15 to TRBJ1-5; the D is unclear. Germline V CDR1 and CDR2: LNHNV, YYDKDF (reference sequence). V lost 0 bases, J lost 5 bases, and 2 bases lay in between. This CDR3 spans 12 amino acids. CDR3 coding DNA: TGTGCCACCAGCAGAGAATATCAGCCCCAGCATTTT. Amino acid sequence: CATSREYQPQHF.

The chain combines TRBV25-1 with TRBJ2-5, with 15 bases identical to TRBD2. The CDR3 length is 15 residues. Germline CDR1 reads MGHDK; CDR2 reads SYGVNS. Losses at the gene ends were 8 bases for V and 5 bases for J; bases not matched to a gene: 6. The CDR3 loop reads CASGTSGGRYETQYF. CDR3 nucleotide sequence: TGTGCCAGCGGGACTAGCGGGGGGAGGTATGAGACCCAGTACTTC.

In its sample, this clonotype was seen a few times. The CDR3 coding sequence is TGCAGTGCTAGATTCGGGGGCGACGATGAGCAGTTCTTC. Translation: CSARFGGDDEQFF. The V gene is TRBV20-1, the J gene TRBJ2-1; D assignment may be TRBD1 or TRBD2 (6 bases each). The CDR3 sequence is 13 residues long. V was clipped by 2 bases and J by 8 bases, with 13 bases between them. CDR1 DFQATT and CDR2 SNEGSKA come from the germline V gene (reference sequence).

Of note for this clonotype: A junction end diverges from the germline sequence, so it may reflect a read error. The chain joins TRBV29-1 to TRBJ1-1; D may be TRBD1 (5 bases). This CDR3 has 9 residues. Looked up from germline, CDR1 is SQVTM and CDR2 is ANQGSEA. DNA of the CDR3: TGCACGGCTGGGACTGGAGCTTTCTTT. Amino acid sequence: CTAGTGAFF.

This clonotype was recorded a few times. The chain joins TRBV7-3 to TRBJ1-1; 8 nucleotides agree with TRBD1. CDR1 is SGHTA and CDR2 is FQGTGA in the germline V gene. The V segment lost 2 bases and the J segment 3 bases; nucleotides outside the gene matches: 20. The CDR3 consists of 20 residues. The CDR3 here is CASSLVGVRIQGADDTEAFF. In DNA, the CDR3 is TGTGCCAGCAGCTTAGTAGGAGTTAGGATTCAGGGGGCGGATGACACTGAAGCTTTCTTT.

This chain joins TRBV10-3 and TRBJ2-7; 10 nucleotides align to TRBD1. The ends lost 7 bases at V and 1 base at J; junction bases unmatched: 7. Germline assignment: CDR1 ENHRY and CDR2 SYGVKD. This CDR3 has 15 residues. The CDR3 protein is CAITEDRGYSYEQYF. The CDR3, as DNA: TGTGCCATCACCGAGGACAGGGGGTATTCCTACGAGCAGTACTTC.

Worth noting for this clonotype: A much larger clone differs by one base, so this may be a read error. The V call is TRBV7-2, the J call TRBJ2-7; D is perhaps TRBD2 (6 bases). Germline loops: CDR1 SGHTA, CDR2 FQGNSA. V was clipped by 4 bases and J by 9 bases, with 25 bases between them. CDR3 length: 16 amino acids. CDR3 nucleotides: TGTGCCAGCAGCTCGAGATCAGGAGTTTGGGGAGGCGGGCAGTACTTC. This translates into CASSSRSGVWGGGQYF.

This clonotype was picked up many times. The CDR3: CATSDLSDRGRETQYF. The CDR3 DNA reads TGTGCCACCAGTGATTTGTCCGACAGGGGAAGGGAGACCCAGTACTTC. The J gene is TRBJ2-5, the V gene TRBV24-1, with 8 nucleotides matching TRBD1. The CDR3 loop spans 16 amino acids. V was pared by 0 bases and J by 5 bases, with 7 bases of the junction left unmatched. The germline gives CDR1 KGHDR, CDR2 SFDVKD.

The gene calls are TRBV2 and TRBJ1-6; possibly TRBD1 for D (5 bases). Deletions cut 3 bases from V and 16 bases from J, with 13 bases between. Germline V CDR1 and CDR2: SNHLY, FYNNEI. CDR3 size: 12 residues. The CDR3 nucleotides read TGTGCCAGCAGTGAGGGCAGGGTATCACTCCACTTT. Residues: CASSEGRVSLHF.

The chain combines TRBV4-1 with TRBJ1-4; no firm D call. The V gene lost 2 bases and the J gene lost 3 bases, with 7 bases spanning the gap. This CDR3 has 14 residues. Germline V gene sequence: CDR1 MGHRA, CDR2 YSYEKL. This CDR3 reads CASSQHSPNEKLFF. CDR3 DNA: TGCGCCAGCAGCCAACACAGCCCTAATGAAAAACTGTTTTTT.

The chain recombines TRBV30 with TRBJ1-1, with D possibly being TRBD1 (6 bases). This CDR3 comprises 16 residues. Trimming removed 0 bases from V and 2 bases from J, with 16 bases in between. The germline V gene has CDR1 GTSNPN and CDR2 SVGIG (reference sequence). The CDR3 nucleotides are TGTGCCTGGAGTGTACTGGGGGCGGGGGGAAACACTGAAGCTTTCTTT. It is translated as CAWSVLGAGGNTEAFF.

The V gene is TRBV19, the J gene TRBJ1-1, with TRBD1 matching over 8 bases. CDR3 length: 15 amino acids. CDR1 LNHDA and CDR2 SQIVND come from the germline V gene (reference sequence). V was pared by 7 bases and J by 0 bases, with 7 bases of the junction left unmatched. The CDR3 loop is CASKTGVQMNTEAFF. In DNA, the CDR3 is TGTGCCAGTAAGACAGGGGTTCAAATGAACACTGAAGCTTTCTTT.

The sample holds many counts of this clonotype. This sequence joins TRBV3-1 and TRBJ1-5; D call uncertain. Germline CDR1 is LGHDT and CDR2 is YNNKEL (reference sequence). The CDR3 length is 12 residues. V shed 0 bases and J shed 9 bases, with 6 bases lying between them. The CDR3 DNA reads as TGTGCCAGCAGCCAAGACGCCTCGCCCCAGCATTTT. Translated, it gives CASSQDASPQHF.

The J gene is TRBJ1-3, the V gene TRBV30; D is possibly TRBD1 (6 bases). With 8 bases removed from V and 0 bases from J, the gap between germline ends came to 17 bases. CDR3 size: 15 residues. Germline V gene sequence: CDR1 GTSNPN, CDR2 SVGIG (reference sequence). In DNA form, the CDR3 reads TGTGCCGGCAAGATTGGGACACACTCTGGAAACACCATATATTTT. Protein product: CAGKIGTHSGNTIYF.

This clonotype was counted many times. The chain is built from TRBV10-3 and TRBJ2-7, with D uncertain. V lost 0 bases, J lost 9 bases, and 18 bases lay in between. CDR3 length: 15 residues. Germline values: CDR1 ENHRY, CDR2 SYGVKD. The CDR3 is CAISESGLDGEAQYF. In nucleotides, the CDR3 is TGTGCCATCAGTGAGTCTGGGCTAGACGGCGAAGCGCAGTACTTC.

This clonotype was found many times. The V gene is TRBV28, the J gene TRBJ2-7, with TRBD2 matching 7 bases. Germline V lookup: CDR1 MDHEN, CDR2 SYDVKM. With V trimmed by 10 bases and J by 1 base, 13 bases remained unmatched. This CDR3 contains 15 residues. CDR3 DNA sequence: TGTGCCACCCAAACCTACGGGGAGGGGTCCTACGAGCAGTACTTC. It is translated as CATQTYGEGSYEQYF. Supplemented by reference TRBV28 and TRBJ2-7, the full variable domain reads DVKVTQSSRYLVKRTGEKVFLECVQDMDHENMFWYRQDPGLGLRLIYFSYDVKMKEKGDIPEGYSVSREKKERFSLILESASTNQTSMYLCATQTYGEGSYEQYFGPGTRLTVT.

The sample holds many counts of this clonotype. The rearrangement links TRBV28 to TRBJ1-1; the D gene is possibly TRBD1 (5 bases). The CDR3 spans 14 residues. V was pared by 6 bases and J by 1 base, with 12 bases between. The germline V gene has CDR1 MDHEN and CDR2 SYDVKM. CDR3 coding DNA: TGTGCCAGCAGCTTACGACAGCCGAACACTGAAGCTTTCTTT. Translation: CASSLRQPNTEAFF.

This clonotype showed up just a few times. V and J are TRBV7-2 and TRBJ2-3, with D tentatively TRBD2 (5 bases). The CDR3 is 15 amino acids. With 5 bases removed from V and 2 bases from J, the gap between germline ends came to 14 bases. Germline CDR1 is SGHTA and CDR2 is FQGNSA. The CDR3 nucleotides are TGTGCCAGCAGCCCAGGAGGCTTTCCCACAGATACGCAGTATTTT. Translated, it gives CASSPGGFPTDTQYF.